This T cell receptor beta chain derives from a study of blood T cells in healthy people across ages. Whole-study context: The capture of about one barcoded beta molecule per two T cells was achieved by template switching.

General study findings and limits: Age showed a roughly linear inverse relationship with TCR beta diversity per million T cells.

This clonotype was observed a few times. Its antigen is still unknown. Looked up from germline, CDR1 is SGHRS and CDR2 is YFSETQ. V was trimmed by 4 bases and J by 0 bases, leaving 17 bases between them. The CDR3 runs to 16 residues. Then a second PCR, running about 6 to 12 cycles, was carried out with a sample-barcoded 5' primer and a J-beta primer mix. Each cDNA molecule was tagged by a template-switch adaptor that had 12 random nucleotides. TCRdb recomputed calls from the 5' RACE reads with MiXCR, one row per CDR3 protein. This repertoire shows around 780,000 distinct CDR3 sequences, roughly 24% found once; its top ten account for around 3%. These same data were also listed under a study on T cells of mothers and their children. From that paper: Overlap in related mother-child pairs always slightly exceeded unrelated pairs, never significantly.

Sequencing was carried out using blood. The chain combines TRBV5-1 with TRBJ2-7, with TRBD1 as a possible D gene (5 bases). The TCR originated in a boy under 18 in good health. The CDR3 DNA follows: TGCGCCAGCAGCCAGATCCAGGGCTCTCTCTCCTACGAGCAGTACTTC. Translating gives CASSQIQGSLSYEQYF.